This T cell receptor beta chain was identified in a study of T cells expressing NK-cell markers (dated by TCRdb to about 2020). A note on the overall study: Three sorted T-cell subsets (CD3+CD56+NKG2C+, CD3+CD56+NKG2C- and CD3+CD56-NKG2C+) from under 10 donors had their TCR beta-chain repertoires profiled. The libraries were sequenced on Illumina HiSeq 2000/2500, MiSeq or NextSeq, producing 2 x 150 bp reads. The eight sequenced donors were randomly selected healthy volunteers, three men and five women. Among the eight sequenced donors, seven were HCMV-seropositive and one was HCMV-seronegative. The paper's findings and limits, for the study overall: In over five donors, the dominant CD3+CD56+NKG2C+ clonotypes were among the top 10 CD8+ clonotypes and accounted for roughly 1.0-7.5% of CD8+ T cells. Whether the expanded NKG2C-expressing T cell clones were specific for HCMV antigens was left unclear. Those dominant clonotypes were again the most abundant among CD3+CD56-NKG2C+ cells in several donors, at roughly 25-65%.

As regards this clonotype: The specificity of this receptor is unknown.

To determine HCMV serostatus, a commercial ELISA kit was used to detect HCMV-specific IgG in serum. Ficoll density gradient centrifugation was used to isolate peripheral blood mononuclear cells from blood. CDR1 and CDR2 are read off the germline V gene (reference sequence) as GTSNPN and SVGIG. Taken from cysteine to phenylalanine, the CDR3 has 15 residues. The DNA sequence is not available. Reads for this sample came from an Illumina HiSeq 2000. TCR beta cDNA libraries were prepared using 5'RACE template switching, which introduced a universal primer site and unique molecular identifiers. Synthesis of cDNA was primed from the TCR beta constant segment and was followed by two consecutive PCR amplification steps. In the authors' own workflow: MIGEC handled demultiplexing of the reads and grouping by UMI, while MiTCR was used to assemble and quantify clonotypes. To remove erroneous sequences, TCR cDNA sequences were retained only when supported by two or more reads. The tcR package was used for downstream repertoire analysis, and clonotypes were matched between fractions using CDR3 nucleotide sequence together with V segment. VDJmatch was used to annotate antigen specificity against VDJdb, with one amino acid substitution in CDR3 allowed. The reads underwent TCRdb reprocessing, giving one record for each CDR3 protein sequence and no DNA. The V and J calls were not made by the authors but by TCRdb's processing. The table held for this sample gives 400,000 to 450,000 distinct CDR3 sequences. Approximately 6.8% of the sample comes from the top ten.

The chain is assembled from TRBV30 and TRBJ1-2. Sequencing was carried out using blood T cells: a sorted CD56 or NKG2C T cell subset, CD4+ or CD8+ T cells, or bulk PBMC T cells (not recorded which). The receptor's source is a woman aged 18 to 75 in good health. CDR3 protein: CAWSSRRVINYGYTF.